This entry describes one T cell receptor beta chain. Its antigen remains unidentified. The V and J ends lost 6 bases and 2 bases respectively, with 14 bases between them. Germline CDR1 LGHDT, CDR2 YNNKEL (reference sequence). This CDR3 contains 14 residues. Libraries were prepared by immunoSEQ multiplex PCR; TCRdb keeps only in-frame clonotypes and omits some of them. This table holds some 200,000 clones, over 90% found once. This sample is drawn from a study of T cell responses to AZD1222 COVID-19 vaccine. The wider study: Analysis merged second doses at about 4 or about 12 weeks. Regarding the study as a whole: No repertoire was sampled before or during the peak T cell response, only after it. White British people made up most donors, females outnumbered males, and clonal diversity was possibly underestimated. Spike-specific TCR breadth and depth both grew after two AZD1222 doses.

The rearrangement links TRBV3-1 (or the pseudogene TRBV3-2) to TRBJ2-7, with D possibly matching TRBD2 (5 bases). The source of this sequence is an adult in good health. Sequencing used peripheral blood, obtained on day 0 of AZD1222 vaccination. DNA of the CDR3: TGTGCCAGCAGGCCGGGGTCTACCCCCTACGAGCAGTACTTC. Translated: CASRPGSTPYEQYF.